A single sample gave rise to the 16 T cell receptor beta chains below, sequenced in a study of CD8+ T cells in alopecia areata. Sequencing templates came from extracted RNA that was reverse transcribed into cDNA. TCRdb keeps only in-frame clones here, not all; method: immunoSEQ multiplex PCR. The sample shows around 100,000 clones, none of them appearing just once. Sequenced material: lesional skin. Receptors originate from a C3H/HeJ mouse with alopecia areata. The strain's MHC: H2-k.

This clone was observed a few times. Germline and genes: mouse. The CDR3 end lies 4 residues beyond the end of the read and is filled in from the germline J gene. The chain is built from TRBV1 and TRBJ1-4, with TRBD1 identical over 10 bases. The CDR3 is 15 residues long. Germline V gives CDR1 NSQYPW, CDR2 LRSPGD (reference sequence). Trimming cost V 4 bases and J 6 bases; bases outside gene matches: 5. The sequenced CDR3 bases are TGCACCTGCAGTGTTGACAGGGGGCGAGACGAA. Its translation: CTCSVDRGRDE. The CDR3 in full is CTCSVDRGRDERLFF.

The table lists this clone with a few counts. Mouse gene names and germline throughout. The missing CDR3 end, 4 residues past where the read stops, is filled in from the germline J gene. The genes are TRBV1 and TRBJ1-1, with D maybe TRBD1 (5 bases). This CDR3 is built from 13 residues. CDR1 NSQYPW and CDR2 LRSPGD come from the germline V gene (reference sequence). The covered CDR3 bases are TGCACCTGCAGTGCCGCCAGGGTGGCA. Translating gives CTCSAARVA. The complete CDR3 protein is CTCSAARVAEVFF.

Notes on this clone: Gene names denote mouse genes. Coverage ceases 4 residues before the CDR3 finishes, and the germline J gene fills in the end. V is TRBV19 and J is TRBJ2-3, with 11 bases fitting TRBD2. V lost 3 bases and J lost 4; bases outside the gene matches: 4. Germline CDR1 FNHDT, CDR2 SITEND (reference sequence). There are 15 residues in the CDR3. The part of the CDR3 DNA that was read is TGTGCCAGCAGTAACCGGGACTGGGGGTCAGAA. Translation: CASSNRDWGSE. The whole CDR3 protein is CASSNRDWGSETLYF.

In regard to this clone: Gene labels here are mouse ones. The read terminates 4 residues before the CDR3 end, so the remaining end is supplied by the germline J gene. This chain uses TRBV3 with TRBJ2-4; 11 nucleotides line up with TRBD2. Trimming removed 1 base from V and 0 bases from J; junction bases left unmatched: 6. In germline, CDR1 is SNHLY, CDR2 FYNGKV (reference sequence). The CDR3 has 18 amino acids. The sequenced CDR3 bases are TGTGCCAGCAGCTTAGACTGGGGGGGCGCGGTTAGTCAAAAC. Protein: CASSLDWGGAVSQN. From start to end, the CDR3 is CASSLDWGGAVSQNTLYF.

This clone has more than one count but fewer than ten. Gene names denote mouse genes. The CDR3 end is not reached by the read, which stops 4 residues before it; the germline J gene fills it in. This chain links TRBV17 with TRBJ1-1; possible D gene TRBD1, 5 bases. Germline CDR1 and CDR2: MNHDT and YYDKIL. This CDR3 comprises 15 residues. V dropped 0 bases and J dropped 2 bases, with 10 bases sitting between them. The CDR3 DNA, read in part, is TGTGCTAGCAGTAGAGATGGGACTCCTAACACA. This codes for CASSRDGTPNT. The whole CDR3 region reads CASSRDGTPNTEVFF.

This clone was recorded many times. Mouse germline and gene names are used. Coverage ceases 4 residues before the CDR3 finishes, and the germline J gene fills in the end. This chain links TRBV1 with TRBJ1-4; 10 nucleotides match TRBD1. CDR1 and CDR2 (germline): NSQYPW, LRSPGD (reference sequence). The CDR3 is 15 residues long. V shed 4 bases, J shed 1 base, and the junction held 0 bases outside the gene matches. CDR3 residues: CTCSGQGASNERLFF. The part of the CDR3 DNA that was read is TGCACCTGCAGTGGACAGGGGGCTTCCAACGAA.

With regard to this clone: The gene symbols are mouse symbols. From the germline J gene comes the end of the CDR3, since the read stops 4 residues before it. The chain employs TRBV13-3 and TRBJ2-1; 7 bases are shared with TRBD1. Germline lookup yields CDR1 NNHDY and CDR2 SYVADS. Trimming removed 1 base from V and 3 bases from J; junction bases left unmatched: 4. This CDR3 comprises 15 residues. The CDR3 protein is CASSDMDRTYAEQFF. The CDR3 bases that were read are TGTGCCAGCAGTGATATGGACAGGACCTATGCT.

As concerns this clone: Any gene name here is a mouse gene name. Coverage ceases 4 residues before the CDR3 finishes, and the germline J gene fills in the end. This chain joins TRBV13-3 and TRBJ2-2, with TRBD2 matching over 8 bases. The CDR3 loop spans 15 amino acids. The germline V gene has CDR1 NNHDY and CDR2 SYVADS. V lost 2 bases to trimming and J lost 4 bases; unmatched junction nucleotides: 4. This CDR3 is CASSENWGTTGQLYF. The part of the CDR3 DNA that was read is TGTGCCAGCAGTGAGAACTGGGGGACCACCGGG.

The sample holds a few counts of this clone. Germline and genes here are mouse. Within the sample, other DNA sequences also encode this same CDR3. The CDR3 here is CARTGNERLFF. The part of the CDR3 DNA that was read is TGTGCCAGAACAGGAAACGAA. V and J are TRBV13-3 and TRBJ1-4; D is possibly TRBD1 (5 bases). The read finishes 4 residues shy of the CDR3 end, and the germline J gene is used to complete it. With 8 bases removed from V and 5 bases from J, the gap between germline ends came to 7 bases. The CDR3 is 11 residues long. CDR1 NNHDY and CDR2 SYVADS come from the germline V gene.

This clone has a handful of counts. Gene names and germline refer to mouse. The CDR3 goes on 4 residues after the read ends, and that part is filled in from the germline J gene. The chain combines TRBV1 with TRBJ1-2; 7 bases match TRBD1. CDR1 and CDR2 from the germline V gene are NSQYPW and LRSPGD (reference sequence). The CDR3 loop spans 17 amino acids. This CDR3 is CTCSARDRPGLGSDYTF. The part of the CDR3 DNA that was read is TGCACCTGCAGTGCCCGGGACAGACCGGGACTGGGGAGC.

This clone was seen many times. Gene names are mouse gene names. The CDR3 protein is CASSVQEGTGQLYF. The sequenced part of the CDR3 DNA is TGTGCCAGCAGTGTGCAGGAGGGCACCGGG. This chain connects TRBV13-3 to TRBJ2-2; D call uncertain. The read terminates 4 residues before the CDR3 end, so the remaining end is supplied by the germline J gene. The CDR3 loop spans 14 amino acids. Germline assignment: CDR1 NNHDY and CDR2 SYVADS. Trimming removed 3 bases from V and 4 bases from J, with 10 bases in between.

This clone was observed a handful of times. DNA and listed protein disagree at residue 13, so the protein shown here was translated from the DNA. Gene and germline names: mouse. The read terminates 3 residues ahead of where the CDR3 ends, so the germline J gene completes it. This chain uses TRBV1 with TRBJ1-6, with TRBD1 matching 8 bases. TRBJ1-6 qualifies as an ORF whose function is uncertain. This CDR3 region has 16 residues. Germline V lookup: CDR1 NSQYPW, CDR2 LRSPGD (reference sequence). J lost 5 bases, V lost 0 bases, and 3 bases had no gene match. The CDR3: CTCSADQDRDNSPLYF. CDR3 DNA, as far as it was read: TGCACCTGCAGTGCAGATCAGGACAGGGATAATTCGCCC.

This clone came up a few times. Mouse gene names and germline throughout. The read ends 4 residues shy of where the CDR3 ends; the end is completed using the germline J gene. V gene TRBV19 combines with J gene TRBJ1-2; D perhaps matches TRBD1 (6 bases). The CDR3 is made up of 14 amino acids. In germline, CDR1 is FNHDT, CDR2 SITEND (reference sequence). Trimming removed 2 bases at V and 2 bases at J, with 10 bases between. CDR3 DNA, as far as it was read: TGTGCCAGCAGTATCCCCGGACAGAACTCC. Translated: CASSIPGQNS. The whole CDR3 sequence is CASSIPGQNSDYTF.

A few counts support this clone. The gene symbols are mouse symbols. The read gets to within 4 residues of the CDR3 end, and the germline J gene fills in the rest. The V call is TRBV13-1, the J call TRBJ2-7, with D perhaps TRBD1 (5 bases). The V gene's germline CDR1 is NSHNY and CDR2 SYGAGN. The ends were cut back, 1 base at V and 1 base at J, with 6 bases in the middle. The CDR3 loop spans 13 amino acids. CDR3 residues: CASSDSGSYEQYF. The DNA read from the CDR3 is TGTGCCAGCAGTGATTCAGGGTCCTAT.

With respect to this clone: The genes are named according to mouse. The read gets to within 4 residues of the CDR3 end, and the germline J gene fills in the rest. V gene TRBV1 combines with J gene TRBJ2-5; possibly TRBD1 for D (5 bases). Germline CDR1 and CDR2: NSQYPW and LRSPGD (reference sequence). The CDR3 has 14 residues. CDR3 DNA (partial): TGCACCTGCAGTGCACTCCAGGGAGAAGAC. Its protein is CTCSALQGED. The whole CDR3 is CTCSALQGEDTQYF.

This clone was observed a few times. Here the gene names and germline are mouse. The CDR3 end falls 4 residues outside the read, so it is completed with the germline J gene. V is TRBV13-1 and J is TRBJ2-3; weak D call: TRBD1 (5 bases). In germline, CDR1 is NSHNY, CDR2 SYGAGN. The CDR3 length is 13 residues. The sequenced part of the CDR3 DNA is TGTGCCAGCAGTGATTCAGGGAGAGAA. Protein sequence: CASSDSGRE. The full CDR3 is CASSDSGRETLYF.